The next 8 T cell receptor beta chains were all read from a single sample in a study of T cell repertoires in cytomegalovirus infection. These receptors are not linked to any known antigen. TCRdb used MiXCR to reprocess the reads, holding one entry per CDR3 protein. Among some 800,000 distinct CDR3 sequences listed, around a third were seen once. The source was cultured CD8+ T cells from PBMCs, collected from culture after CMV antigen stimulation. The receptors derive from a human donor in good health (CMV status not recorded). Some clones in this sample may be carry-over from other donors' samples.

This clonotype was seen at least ten times. V and J are TRBV7-6 and TRBJ2-1; tentative D call: TRBD2 (6 bases). V lost 5 bases and J lost 0, with 17 bases in between. The CDR3 runs to 17 residues. Germline V gives CDR1 SGHVS, CDR2 FNYEAQ. The CDR3 reads CASSAFSAGLSYNEQFF. The CDR3 DNA sequence: TGTGCCAGCAGCGCATTTTCGGCGGGACTCTCCTACAATGAGCAGTTCTTC.

Only a few counts were recorded for this clonotype. The chain is built from TRBV7-9 and TRBJ1-3; D gene ambiguous. Trimming shortened V by 4 bases and J by 0 bases, and 10 bases separated the two germline ends. Germline CDR1 is SEHNR and CDR2 is FQNEAQ (reference sequence). The CDR3 runs to 15 residues. In DNA form, the CDR3 reads TGTGCCAGCAGCTCAGGCAGCAACTCTGGAAACACCATATATTTT. This sequence encodes CASSSGSNSGNTIYF.

The table lists this clonotype with a few counts. The rearrangement joins TRBV20-1 to TRBJ2-7; 9 bases align to TRBD1. CDR3 length: 14 residues. The germline V gene encodes CDR1 DFQATT and CDR2 SNEGSKA (reference sequence). V shed 2 bases and J 2 bases; nucleotides not matched to a gene: 4. CDR3 DNA sequence: TGCAGTGCTAGAAAGAGGGACAGGGCCTACGAGCAGTACTTC. It yields the protein CSARKRDRAYEQYF.

The chain has TRBV27 and TRBJ1-6; 7 bases line up with TRBD1. Germline V lookup: CDR1 MNHEY, CDR2 SMNVEV (reference sequence). Losses at the gene ends were 10 bases for V and 3 bases for J; bases not matched to a gene: 3. This CDR3 spans 13 amino acids. The CDR3 reads CATTGDYNSPLHF. Written as DNA, the CDR3 is TGTGCCACTACAGGGGACTATAATTCACCCCTCCACTTT.

This clonotype was seen repeatedly, ten times or more. J is TRBJ2-3 and V is TRBV5-4; D is uncertain. CDR1 is SGHNT, CDR2 YYREEE, per germline (reference sequence). This CDR3 is 14 amino acids long. V shed 2 bases and J shed 1 base, with 8 bases lying between them. As DNA, the CDR3 is TGTGCCAGCAGCTTAGGTTGGGGCACAGATACGCAGTATTTT. This gives the protein CASSLGWGTDTQYF.

The CDR3 DNA is TGTGCCAGCAGCTTAGTTAAGGACTATGGCTACACCTTC. Translation: CASSLVKDYGYTF. The V gene is TRBV13, the J gene TRBJ1-2; the D is unclear. The V gene lost 1 base and the J gene lost 3 bases, with 6 bases spanning the gap. Germline CDR1 PRHDT, CDR2 FYEKMQ (reference sequence). CDR3 length: 13 amino acids.

The chain joins TRBV10-2 to TRBJ1-1; perhaps TRBD1 as D (5 bases). This CDR3 contains 13 residues. The germline V gene encodes CDR1 WSHSY and CDR2 SAAADI. V lost 6 bases to trimming and J lost 3 bases, with 11 bases between them. DNA for the CDR3: TGCGCCAGCAGAGACGGGGGGTACACTGAAGCTTTCTTT. It translates to CASRDGGYTEAFF.

This chain joins TRBV9 and TRBJ2-1, with unresolved D. The germline V and J ends were trimmed by 4 bases and 3 bases, with 11 bases remaining between them. Germline loops: CDR1 SGDLS, CDR2 YYNGEE. This CDR3 is built from 14 residues. Here the CDR3 reads CASSPPRDYNEQFF. The CDR3 nucleotides are TGTGCCAGCAGCCCCCCTAGAGACTACAATGAGCAGTTCTTC.